Below, one T cell receptor beta chain is given with its context. Its antigen is undetermined. The entry originates in a study of blood T cells in healthy people across ages. The overall study: Roughly one uniquely barcoded beta molecule per two T cells was captured. General observations from the study: Per million T cells, TCR beta diversity dropped roughly linearly as age increased.

The CDR3 contains 16 residues. V was shortened by 2 bases and J by 0 bases, with 11 bases between the two germline ends. Germline V lookup: CDR1 MDHEN, CDR2 SYDVKM. Then a second PCR, running roughly 7 to 11 cycles, was carried out with a sample-barcoded 5' primer and a J-beta primer mix. Each CDR3 protein gets one entry after TCRdb re-called the 5' RACE reads with MiXCR. Found here are 1.5 million to 2 million distinct CDR3 sequences, approximately 50% of them singletons; the top ten hold roughly 2%. Those donating, healthy Caucasian individuals from Russia, were aged about 6 to 90. Material: blood. This chain connects TRBV28 to TRBJ1-5; unclear D gene. This TCR was recovered from a woman aged 40 to 49 in good health. Here the CDR3 reads CASSLIPTGSNQPQHF. Here the CDR3 DNA reads TGTGCCAGCAGTTTAATTCCAACCGGTAGCAATCAGCCCCAGCATTTT.